The rows below give T cell receptor beta chains drawn from one sample of a study of T cells after yellow fever vaccination. One entry per CDR3 protein results from TCRdb running MiXCR on the 5' RACE reads. The sample comprises 11,000 to 15,000 distinct CDR3 sequences, 6% to 8% of which are singletons, and roughly 1.6% rests with the top ten. Sequenced material: PBMCs, either bulk or a sorted T-cell subset (CD4+, CD8+, memory, or dextramer-sorted; not recorded which), taken on the day of the yellow fever booster vaccination. Every receptor here comes from a man aged 18 to 29 who received the YFV17D yellow fever vaccine. Both conserved end residues are part of each CDR3. D genes are given only for firm matches. The size entry is marked missing in some rows and otherwise reads once, few, many or a size class.

TRBD1 | TRBJ1-5 | TRBV7-2 | few | CASSLGTGSNQPQHF | TGTGCCAGCAGCTTAGGGACAGGGAGTAATCAGCCCCAGCATTTT
TRBD1 | TRBJ2-7 | TRBV5-1 | NA | CASSSTGGAYEQYF | TGCGCCAGCAGTTCGACAGGGGGAGCCTACGAGCAGTACTTC
TRBD1 | TRBJ2-3 | TRBV28 | many | CATHRRDRGPDTQYF | TGTGCCACCCACCGCCGGGACAGGGGGCCAGATACGCAGTATTTT
NA | TRBJ1-6 | TRBV7-8 | many | CASSLRQSPLHF | TGTGCCAGCAGCCTCCGACAGTCACCCCTCCACTTT
TRBD1 | TRBJ1-1 | TRBV7-3 | many | CASSWDRETEAFF | TGTGCCAGCAGCTGGGACAGGGAGACTGAAGCTTTCTTT
NA | TRBJ2-1 | TRBV6-2/TRBV6-3 | many | CASQGRSRSLNEQFF | TGTGCCAGCCAAGGCCGGTCTCGATCTCTCAATGAGCAGTTCTTC
TRBD1 | TRBJ1-6 | TRBV9 | many | CASSASGGMTPLHF | TGTGCCAGCAGCGCTTCAGGGGGAATGACACCCCTCCACTTT
NA | TRBJ2-2 | TRBV12-3/TRBV12-4 | many | CASSTGNTGELFF | TGTGCCAGCAGTACAGGGAACACCGGGGAGCTGTTTTTT
TRBD2 | TRBJ2-3 | TRBV18 | many | CASSPRMAGGQTDTQYF | TGTGCCAGCTCACCTCGTATGGCGGGGGGGCAGACAGATACGCAGTATTTT
NA | TRBJ2-1 | TRBV4-1 | many | CASSHPLLVGEQFF | TGCGCCAGCAGCCACCCCCTCCTAGTGGGTGAGCAGTTCTTC
TRBD1 | TRBJ2-5 | TRBV12-3/TRBV12-4 | many | CASRPTGEETQYF | TGTGCCAGCAGGCCGACAGGGGAAGAGACCCAGTACTTC